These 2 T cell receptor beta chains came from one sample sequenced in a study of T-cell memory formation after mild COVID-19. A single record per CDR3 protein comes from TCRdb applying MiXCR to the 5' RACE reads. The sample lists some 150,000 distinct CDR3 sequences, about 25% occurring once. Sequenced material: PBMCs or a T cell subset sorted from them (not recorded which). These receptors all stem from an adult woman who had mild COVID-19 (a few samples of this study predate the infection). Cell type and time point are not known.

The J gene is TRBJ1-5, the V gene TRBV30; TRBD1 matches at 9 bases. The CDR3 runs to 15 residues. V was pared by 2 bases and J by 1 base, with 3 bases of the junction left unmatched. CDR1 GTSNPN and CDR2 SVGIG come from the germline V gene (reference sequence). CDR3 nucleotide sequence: TGTGCCTGGAGTTCCGGACAGGGGAGCAATCAGCCCCAGCATTTT. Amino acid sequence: CAWSSGQGSNQPQHF. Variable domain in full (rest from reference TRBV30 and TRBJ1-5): SQTIHQWPATLVQPVGSPLSLECTVEGTSNPNLYWYRQAAGRGLQLLFYSVGIGQISSEVPQNLSASRPQDRQFILSSKKLLLSDSGFYLCAWSSGQGSNQPQHFGDGTRLSIL.

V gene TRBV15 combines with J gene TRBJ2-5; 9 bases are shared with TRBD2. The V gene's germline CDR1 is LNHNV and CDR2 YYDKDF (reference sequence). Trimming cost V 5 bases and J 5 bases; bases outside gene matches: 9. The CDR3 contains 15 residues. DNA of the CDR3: TGTGCCACCAGCCATAGCGGGGGAGGGTTGGAGACCCAGTACTTC. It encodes CATSHSGGGLETQYF.